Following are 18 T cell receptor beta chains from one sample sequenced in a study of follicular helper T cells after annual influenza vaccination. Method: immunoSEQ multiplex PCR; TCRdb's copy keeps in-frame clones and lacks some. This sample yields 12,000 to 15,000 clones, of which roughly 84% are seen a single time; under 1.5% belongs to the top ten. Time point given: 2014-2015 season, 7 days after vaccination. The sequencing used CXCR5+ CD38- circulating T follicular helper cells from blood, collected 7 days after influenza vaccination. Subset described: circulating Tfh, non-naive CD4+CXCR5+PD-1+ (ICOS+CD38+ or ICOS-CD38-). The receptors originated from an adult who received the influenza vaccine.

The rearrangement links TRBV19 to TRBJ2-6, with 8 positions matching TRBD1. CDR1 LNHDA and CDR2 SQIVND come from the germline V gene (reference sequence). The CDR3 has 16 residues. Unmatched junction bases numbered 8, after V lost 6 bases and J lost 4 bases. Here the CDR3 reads CASSPQGAQGANVLTF. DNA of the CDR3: TGTGCCAGTAGCCCTCAGGGGGCGCAAGGGGCCAACGTCCTGACTTTC.

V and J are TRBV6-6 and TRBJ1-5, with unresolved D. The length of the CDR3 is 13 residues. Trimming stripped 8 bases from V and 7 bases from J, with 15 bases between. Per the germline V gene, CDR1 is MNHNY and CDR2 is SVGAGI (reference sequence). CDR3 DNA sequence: TGTGCCAGCCATGACGGACGCGGGCAGCCCCAGCATTTT. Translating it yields CASHDGRGQPQHF.

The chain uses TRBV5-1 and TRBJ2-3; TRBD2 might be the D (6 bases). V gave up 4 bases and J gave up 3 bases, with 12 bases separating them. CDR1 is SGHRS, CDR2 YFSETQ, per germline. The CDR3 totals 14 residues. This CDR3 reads CASSPPGGTDTQYF. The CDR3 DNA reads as TGCGCCAGCAGCCCCCCCGGGGGTACAGATACGCAGTATTTT.

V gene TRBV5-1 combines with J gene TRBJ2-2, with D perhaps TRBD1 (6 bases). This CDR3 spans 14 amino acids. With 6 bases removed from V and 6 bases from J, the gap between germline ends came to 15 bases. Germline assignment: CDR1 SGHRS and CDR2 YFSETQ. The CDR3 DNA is TGCGCCAGCAAGAAAATACAGGGTCCCGGGGAGCTGTTTTTT. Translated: CASKKIQGPGELFF.

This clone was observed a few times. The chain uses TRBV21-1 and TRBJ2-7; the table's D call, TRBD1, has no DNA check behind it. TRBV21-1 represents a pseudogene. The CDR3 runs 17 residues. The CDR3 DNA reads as TGTGCCAGCAGCAAAGTAGTAAGAACAGGGGGACGATACGAGCAGTACTTC. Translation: CASSKVVRTGGRYEQYF.

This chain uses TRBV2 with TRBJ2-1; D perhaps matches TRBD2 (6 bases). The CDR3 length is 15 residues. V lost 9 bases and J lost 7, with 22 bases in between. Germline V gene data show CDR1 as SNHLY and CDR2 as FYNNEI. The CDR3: CARVNSRSGLNEQFF. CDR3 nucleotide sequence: TGTGCCAGGGTGAACAGCCGGAGCGGGTTGAATGAGCAGTTCTTC.

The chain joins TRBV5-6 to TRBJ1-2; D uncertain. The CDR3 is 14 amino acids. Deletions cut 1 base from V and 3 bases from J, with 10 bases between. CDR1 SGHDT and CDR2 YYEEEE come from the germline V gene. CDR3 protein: CASSLKSVDYGYTF. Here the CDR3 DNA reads TGTGCCAGCAGCTTGAAATCTGTTGACTATGGCTACACCTTC.

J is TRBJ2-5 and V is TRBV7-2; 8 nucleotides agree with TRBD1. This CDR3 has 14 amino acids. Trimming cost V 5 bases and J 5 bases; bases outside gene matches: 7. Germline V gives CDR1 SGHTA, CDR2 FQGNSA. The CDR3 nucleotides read TGTGCCAGCAGCCCCGACAGGGGATGGGAGACCCAGTACTTC. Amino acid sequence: CASSPDRGWETQYF. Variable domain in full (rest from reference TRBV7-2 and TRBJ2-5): GAGVSQSPSNKVTEKGKDVELRCDPISGHTALYWYRQSLGQGLEFLIYFQGNSAPDKSGLPSDRFSAERTGGSVSTLTIQRTQQEDSAVYLCASSPDRGWETQYFGPGTRLLVL.

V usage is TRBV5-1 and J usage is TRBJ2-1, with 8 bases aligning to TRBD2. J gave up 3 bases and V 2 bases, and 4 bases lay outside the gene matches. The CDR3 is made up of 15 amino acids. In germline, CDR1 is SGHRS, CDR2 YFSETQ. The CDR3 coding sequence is TGCGCCAGCAGCTTAGCGGGGGTTCTCTACAATGAGCAGTTCTTC. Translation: CASSLAGVLYNEQFF.

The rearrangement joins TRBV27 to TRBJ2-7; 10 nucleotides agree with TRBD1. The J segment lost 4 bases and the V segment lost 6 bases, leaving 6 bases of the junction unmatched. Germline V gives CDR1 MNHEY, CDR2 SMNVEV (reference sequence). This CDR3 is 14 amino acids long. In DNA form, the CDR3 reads TGTGCCAGCAGCTCGGGACAGGGGCGTTACGAGCAGTACTTC. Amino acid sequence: CASSSGQGRYEQYF.

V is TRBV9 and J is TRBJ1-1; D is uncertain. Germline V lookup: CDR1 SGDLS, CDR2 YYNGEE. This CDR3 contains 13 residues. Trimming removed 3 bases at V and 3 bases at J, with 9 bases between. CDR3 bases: TGTGCCAGCAGCGACTCGCCCGACACTGAAGCTTTCTTT. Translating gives CASSDSPDTEAFF.

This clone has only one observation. CDR3 nucleotides: TGTGCCAGCAGCACCCACGGGGGGATGGCAACTAATGAAAAACTGTTTTTT. It is translated as CASSTHGGMATNEKLFF. The J gene is TRBJ1-4, the V gene TRBV9, with TRBD1 as a possible D gene (5 bases). The CDR3 loop spans 17 amino acids. CDR1 is SGDLS, CDR2 YYNGEE, per germline. V shed 4 bases and J shed 0 bases, with 16 bases lying between them.

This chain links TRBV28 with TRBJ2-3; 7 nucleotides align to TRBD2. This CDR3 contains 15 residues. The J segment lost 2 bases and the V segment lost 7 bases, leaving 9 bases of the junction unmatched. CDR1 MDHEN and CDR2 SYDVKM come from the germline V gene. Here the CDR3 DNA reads TGTGCCAGCATGAACCCTAGCGGACTCACAGATACGCAGTATTTT. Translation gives CASMNPSGLTDTQYF.

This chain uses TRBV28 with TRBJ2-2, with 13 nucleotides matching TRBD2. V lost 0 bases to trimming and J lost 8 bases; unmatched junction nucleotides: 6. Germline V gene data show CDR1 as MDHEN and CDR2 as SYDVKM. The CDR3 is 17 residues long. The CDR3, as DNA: TGTGCCAGCAGTTTATGGTCACTAGCGGGAGGGCCGGGGGAGCTGTTTTTT. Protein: CASSLWSLAGGPGELFF.

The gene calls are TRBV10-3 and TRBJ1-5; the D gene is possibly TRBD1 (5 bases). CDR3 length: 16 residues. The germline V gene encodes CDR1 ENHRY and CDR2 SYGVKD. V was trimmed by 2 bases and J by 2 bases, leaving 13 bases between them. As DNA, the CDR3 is TGTGCCATCAGTGAGCGACAGCCTCGTGGCAATCAGCCCCAGCATTTT. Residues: CAISERQPRGNQPQHF.

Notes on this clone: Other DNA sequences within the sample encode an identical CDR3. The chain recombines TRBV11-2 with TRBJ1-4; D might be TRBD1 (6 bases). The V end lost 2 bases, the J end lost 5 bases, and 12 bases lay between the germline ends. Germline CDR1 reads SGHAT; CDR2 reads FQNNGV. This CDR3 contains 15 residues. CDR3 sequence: CASSLQGQGNEKLFF. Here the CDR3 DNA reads TGTGCCAGCAGCTTACAAGGGCAGGGGAATGAAAAACTGTTTTTT.

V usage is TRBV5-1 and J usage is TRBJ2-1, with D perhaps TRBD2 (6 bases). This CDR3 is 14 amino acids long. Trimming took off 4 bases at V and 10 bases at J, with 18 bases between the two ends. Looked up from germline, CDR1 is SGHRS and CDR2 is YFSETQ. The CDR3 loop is CASSKTWGSGEQFF. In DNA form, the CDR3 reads TGCGCCAGCAGCAAGACGTGGGGGAGCGGGGAGCAGTTCTTC.

The CDR3 DNA sequence: TGTGCCAGCAGTTACTCTGCGGGGATAAACATTCAGTACTTC. The encoded protein is CASSYSAGINIQYF. V usage is TRBV6-5 and J usage is TRBJ2-4, with D perhaps matching TRBD2 (6 bases). CDR1 is MNHEY and CDR2 is SVGAGI in the germline V gene. V dropped 0 bases and J dropped 6 bases, with 9 bases sitting between them. This CDR3 comprises 14 residues.